This T cell receptor beta chain was identified in a study of CD8 T cells in ankylosing spondylitis (dated by TCRdb to 2017 to 2019). Notes on the research overall: To find TCR variants linked to disease, the study profiled T cell receptor beta repertoires in ankylosing spondylitis patients and healthy donors. The full study cohort comprised around 25 ankylosing spondylitis patients and about a hundred healthy donors. Peripheral blood was sampled, and synovial fluid was additionally collected from ankylosing spondylitis patients. What the study reported, not specific to this receptor: Some TCR beta motif variants had previously been reported in synovial fluid and blood of reactive arthritis patients, which suggested common disease-initiation mechanisms. A CD8+ phenotype was shown by the disease-linked clones, which were found at relatively low frequencies in peripheral blood. Blood from ankylosing spondylitis patients appeared to be characterized by a TCR beta motif composed of eight highly homologous amino acid variants. The disease-linked clones were reported as significantly enriched in matched synovial fluid samples from ankylosing spondylitis patients.

The CDR3 runs 15 residues from the cysteine to the phenylalanine. Only the CDR3 portion is preserved as DNA: 45 bases, with reading frame beginning at the first base. V is shortened by 6 bases, J by 3 bases, and the region joining them spans 18 bases. Via the germline V gene, CDR1 is SGHNT and CDR2 YENEEA. Sequencing used an Illumina HiSeq 2500. Quantitative 5'-RACE with molecular barcodes was the method used to prepare the TCR beta libraries. Per the original workflow: Disease-linked TCR variants were identified with a new computational method built on a probabilistic model of VDJ rearrangement. TCRdb reprocessing: public reads trimmed at Q25 with fastp, clones called with MiXCR, in-frame beta chains kept. Rows matching on CDR3 protein sequence are summarized as one entry with the most common DNA and genes. TCRdb, rather than the study authors, made the V and J calls. This sample has approximately 140,000 distinct CDR3 sequences in its table, and around 42% of those were observed once. The ten largest clones capture approximately 14% of the sample.

For each ankylosing spondylitis patient, the synovial fluid sample was matched to a blood sample from that same patient. This clonotype was counted between two and nine times. Its cognate antigen has yet to be identified. No per-base quality is available; no much larger clone lies one base away. Sequencing was done on a sample of synovial fluid, either unsorted or a sorted T cell fraction (not recorded which). The clonotype was recovered from a male donor with ankylosing spondylitis. The V and J segments used are TRBV11-3 and TRBJ2-7, with TRBD1 tentatively as D gene (5 bases match). The DNA sequence is as follows: TGTGCCAGCAGTCAACCAGACAGACCTTTCTACGAGCAGTACTTC. Translated, it gives CASSQPDRPFYEQYF.